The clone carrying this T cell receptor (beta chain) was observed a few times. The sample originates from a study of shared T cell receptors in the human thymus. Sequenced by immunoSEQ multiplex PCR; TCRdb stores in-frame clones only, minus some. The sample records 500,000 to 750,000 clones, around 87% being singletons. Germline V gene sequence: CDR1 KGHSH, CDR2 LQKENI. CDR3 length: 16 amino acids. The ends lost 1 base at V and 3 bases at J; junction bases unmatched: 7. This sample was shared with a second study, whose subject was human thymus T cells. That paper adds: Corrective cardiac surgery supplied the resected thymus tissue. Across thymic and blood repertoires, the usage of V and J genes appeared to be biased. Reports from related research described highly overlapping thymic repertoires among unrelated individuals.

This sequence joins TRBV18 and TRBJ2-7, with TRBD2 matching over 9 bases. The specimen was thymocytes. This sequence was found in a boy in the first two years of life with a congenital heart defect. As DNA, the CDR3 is TGTGCCAGCTCACCACGGGCGGGAGGGCCAATCTACGAGCAGTACTTC. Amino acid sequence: CASSPRAGGPIYEQYF.